This T cell receptor (beta chain) was recorded in a study of sequential checkpoint blockade in melanoma. About the research overall: Maintenance nivolumab came after either treatment sequence.

J was trimmed by 6 bases and V by 3 bases; bases with no gene match: 3. Germline V gene sequence: CDR1 MNHEY, CDR2 SMNVEV (reference sequence). The CDR3 has 15 amino acids. The repertoire was sequenced with immunoSEQ multiplex PCR; TCRdb's copy has only in-frame clones and lacks some. The repertoire consists of about 8,400 clones, with more than 75% occurring once and the leading ten covering approximately 15%. Indicated treatment: randomized to nivolumab then ipilimumab (arm A) or the reverse (arm B). No patient had prior DNA-damaging chemotherapy. From thawed PBMCs, live CD3+CD8+ cells negative for CD19 and CD56 were sorted.

The material was CD8+ T cells sorted from blood (inferred from file names), obtained from a patient given nivolumab and ipilimumab in sequence. The chain combines TRBV27 with TRBJ2-7, with 15 bases aligning to TRBD2. This sequence originates from a human donor with melanoma. This chain's CDR3 is CASSFGLAGGAEQYF. In DNA, the CDR3 is TGTGCCAGCAGTTTCGGACTAGCGGGAGGGGCCGAGCAGTACTTC.